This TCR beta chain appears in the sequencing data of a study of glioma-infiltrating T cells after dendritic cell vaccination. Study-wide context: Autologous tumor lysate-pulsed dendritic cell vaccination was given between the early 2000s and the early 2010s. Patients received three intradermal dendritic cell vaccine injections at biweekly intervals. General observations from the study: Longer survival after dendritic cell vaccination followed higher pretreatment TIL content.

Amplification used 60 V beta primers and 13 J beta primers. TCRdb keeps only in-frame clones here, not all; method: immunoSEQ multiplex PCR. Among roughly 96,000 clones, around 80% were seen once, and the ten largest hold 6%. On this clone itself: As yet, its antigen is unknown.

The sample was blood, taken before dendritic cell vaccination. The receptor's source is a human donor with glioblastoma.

The CDR3 loop is CASSGQGPNLNEKLFF. In DNA, the CDR3 is TGTGCCAGCAGTGGACAGGGGCCAAACCTTAATGAAAAACTGTTTTTT. This chain uses TRBV2 with TRBJ1-4; 8 bases agree with TRBD1. The CDR3 has 16 residues. Per germline, CDR1 SNHLY and CDR2 FYNNEI. V shed 4 bases and J 4 bases; nucleotides not matched to a gene: 8.